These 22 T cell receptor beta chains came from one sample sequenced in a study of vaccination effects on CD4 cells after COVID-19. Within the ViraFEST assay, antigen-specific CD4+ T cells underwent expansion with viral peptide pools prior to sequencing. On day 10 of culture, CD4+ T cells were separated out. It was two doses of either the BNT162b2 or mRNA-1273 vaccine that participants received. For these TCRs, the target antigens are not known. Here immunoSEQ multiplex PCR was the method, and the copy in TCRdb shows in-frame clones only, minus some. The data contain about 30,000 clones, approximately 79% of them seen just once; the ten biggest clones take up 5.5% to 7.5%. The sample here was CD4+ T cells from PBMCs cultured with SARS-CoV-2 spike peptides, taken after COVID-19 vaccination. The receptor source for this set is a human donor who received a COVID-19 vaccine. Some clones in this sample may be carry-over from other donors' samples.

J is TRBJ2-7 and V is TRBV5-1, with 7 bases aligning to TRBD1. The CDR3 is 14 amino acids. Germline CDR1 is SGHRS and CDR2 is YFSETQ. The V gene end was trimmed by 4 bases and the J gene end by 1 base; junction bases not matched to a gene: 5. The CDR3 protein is CASSRWTGSYEQYV. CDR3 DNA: TGCGCCAGCAGCCGATGGACAGGATCCTACGAGCAGTACGTC.

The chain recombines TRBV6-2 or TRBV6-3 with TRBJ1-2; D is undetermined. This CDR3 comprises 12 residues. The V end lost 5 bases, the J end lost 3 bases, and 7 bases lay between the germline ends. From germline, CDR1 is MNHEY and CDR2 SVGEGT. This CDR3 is CASSRADYGYTF. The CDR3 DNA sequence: TGTGCCAGCAGTAGGGCAGACTATGGCTACACCTTC.

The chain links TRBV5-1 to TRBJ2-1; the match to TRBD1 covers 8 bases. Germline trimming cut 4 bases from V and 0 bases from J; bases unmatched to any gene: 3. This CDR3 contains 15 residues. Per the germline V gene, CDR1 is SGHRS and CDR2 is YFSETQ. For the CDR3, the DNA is TGCGCCAGCAGCAGGGACAGGAGCTCCTACAATGAGCAGTTCTTC. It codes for CASSRDRSSYNEQFF.

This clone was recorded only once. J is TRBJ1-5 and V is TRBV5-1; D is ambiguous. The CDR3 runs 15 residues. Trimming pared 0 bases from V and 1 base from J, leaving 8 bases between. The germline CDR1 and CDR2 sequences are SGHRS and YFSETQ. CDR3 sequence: CASSLVPESNQPQHF. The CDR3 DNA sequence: TGCGCCAGCAGCTTGGTTCCGGAGAGCAATCAGCCCCAGCATTTT.

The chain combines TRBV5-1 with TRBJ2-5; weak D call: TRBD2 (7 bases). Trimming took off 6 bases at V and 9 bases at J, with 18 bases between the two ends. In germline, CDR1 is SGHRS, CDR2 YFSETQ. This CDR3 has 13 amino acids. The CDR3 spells CASTSKGGGAQYF. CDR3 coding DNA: TGCGCCAGCACATCGAAGGGGGGGGGCGCCCAGTACTTC.

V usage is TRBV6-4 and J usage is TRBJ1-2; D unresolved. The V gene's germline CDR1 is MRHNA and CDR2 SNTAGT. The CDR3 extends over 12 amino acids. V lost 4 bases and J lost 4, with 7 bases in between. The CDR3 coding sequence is TGTGCCAGCAGTGGCGAGGGCTATGGCTACACCTTC. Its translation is CASSGEGYGYTF.

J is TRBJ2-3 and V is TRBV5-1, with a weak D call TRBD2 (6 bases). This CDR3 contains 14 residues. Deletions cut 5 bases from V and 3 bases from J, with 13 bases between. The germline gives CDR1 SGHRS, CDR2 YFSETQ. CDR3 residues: CASRDGGTTDTQYF. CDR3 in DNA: TGCGCCAGCAGAGACGGGGGAACGACAGATACGCAGTATTTT.

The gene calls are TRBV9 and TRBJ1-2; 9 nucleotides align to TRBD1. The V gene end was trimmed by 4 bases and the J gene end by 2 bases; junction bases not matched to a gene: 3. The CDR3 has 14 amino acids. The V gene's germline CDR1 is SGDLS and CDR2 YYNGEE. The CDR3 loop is CASSRGQGNYGYTF. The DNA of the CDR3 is TGTGCCAGCAGCAGAGGACAGGGGAACTATGGCTACACCTTC.

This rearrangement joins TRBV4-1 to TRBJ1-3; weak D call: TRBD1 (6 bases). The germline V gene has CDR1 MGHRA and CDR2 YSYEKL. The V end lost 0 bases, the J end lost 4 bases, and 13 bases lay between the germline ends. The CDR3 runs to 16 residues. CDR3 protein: CASSQEGRGGGNTIYF. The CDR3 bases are TGCGCCAGCAGCCAAGAAGGCAGGGGAGGGGGAAACACCATATATTTT.

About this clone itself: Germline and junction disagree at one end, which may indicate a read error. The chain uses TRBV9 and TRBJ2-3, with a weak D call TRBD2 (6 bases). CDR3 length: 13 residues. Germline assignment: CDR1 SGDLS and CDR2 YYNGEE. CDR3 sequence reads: CASSPGGSHGRHF. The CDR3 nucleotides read TGTGCCAGCAGCCCCGGAGGGTCCCACGGAAGGCATTTT.

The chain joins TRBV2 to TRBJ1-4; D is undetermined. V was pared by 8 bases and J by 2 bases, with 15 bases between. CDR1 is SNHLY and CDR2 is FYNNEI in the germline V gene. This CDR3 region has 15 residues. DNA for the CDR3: TGTGCCAGCGCCGTTAGTGACACCACTAATGAAAAACTGTTTTTT. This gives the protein CASAVSDTTNEKLFF.

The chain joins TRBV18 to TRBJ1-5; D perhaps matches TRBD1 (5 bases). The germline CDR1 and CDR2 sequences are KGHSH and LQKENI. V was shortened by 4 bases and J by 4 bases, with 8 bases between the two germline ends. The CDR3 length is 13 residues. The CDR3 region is CASSRGVNQPQHF. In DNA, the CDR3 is TGTGCCAGCTCACGGGGGGTTAATCAGCCCCAGCATTTT.

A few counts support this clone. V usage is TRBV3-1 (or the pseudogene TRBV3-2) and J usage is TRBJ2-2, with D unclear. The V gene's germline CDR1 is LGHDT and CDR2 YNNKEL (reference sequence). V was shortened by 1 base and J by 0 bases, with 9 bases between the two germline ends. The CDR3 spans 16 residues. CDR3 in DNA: TGTGCCAGCAGCCAAGGGGTCCCTGCGAACACCGGGGAGCTGTTTTTT. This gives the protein CASSQGVPANTGELFF.

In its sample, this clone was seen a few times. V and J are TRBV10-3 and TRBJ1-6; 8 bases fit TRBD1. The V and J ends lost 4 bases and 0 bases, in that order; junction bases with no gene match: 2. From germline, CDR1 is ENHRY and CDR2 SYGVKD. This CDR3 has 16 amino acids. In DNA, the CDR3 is TGTGCCATCAGTGGGACAGGGAGCTCCTATAATTCACCCCTCCACTTT. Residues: CAISGTGSSYNSPLHF.

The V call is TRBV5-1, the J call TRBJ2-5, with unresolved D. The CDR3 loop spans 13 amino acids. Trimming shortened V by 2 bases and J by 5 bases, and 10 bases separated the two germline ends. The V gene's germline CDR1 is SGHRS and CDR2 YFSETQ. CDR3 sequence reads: CASSFTAQETQYF. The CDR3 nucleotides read TGCGCCAGCAGCTTCACCGCCCAGGAGACCCAGTACTTC. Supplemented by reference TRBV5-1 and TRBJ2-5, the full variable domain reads KAGVTQTPRYLIKTRGQQVTLSCSPISGHRSVSWYQQTPGQGLQFLFEYFSETQRNKGNFPGRFSGRQFSNSRSEMNVSTLELGDSALYLCASSFTAQETQYFGPGTRLLVL.

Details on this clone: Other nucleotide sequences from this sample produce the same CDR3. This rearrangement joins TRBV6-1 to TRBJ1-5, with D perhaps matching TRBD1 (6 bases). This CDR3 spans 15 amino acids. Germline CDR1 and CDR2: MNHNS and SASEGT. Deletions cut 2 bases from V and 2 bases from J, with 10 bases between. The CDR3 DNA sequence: TGTGCCAGCAGTGAAACAGGGTGGGGCAATCAGCCCCAGCATTTT. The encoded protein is CASSETGWGNQPQHF.

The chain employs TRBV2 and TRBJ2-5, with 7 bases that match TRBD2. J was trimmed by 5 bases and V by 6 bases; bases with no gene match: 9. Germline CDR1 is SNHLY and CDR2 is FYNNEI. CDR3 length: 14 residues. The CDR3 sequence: CASRKAGSGETQYF. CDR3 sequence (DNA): TGTGCCAGCAGAAAAGCGGGGTCGGGTGAGACCCAGTACTTC.

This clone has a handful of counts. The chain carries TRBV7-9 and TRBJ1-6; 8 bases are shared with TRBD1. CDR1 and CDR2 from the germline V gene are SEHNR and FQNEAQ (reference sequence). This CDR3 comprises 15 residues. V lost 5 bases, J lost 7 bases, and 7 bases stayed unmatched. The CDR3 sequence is CASSQGQGQNSPLHF. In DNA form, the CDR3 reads TGTGCCAGCAGCCAAGGACAGGGTCAGAATTCACCCCTCCACTTT. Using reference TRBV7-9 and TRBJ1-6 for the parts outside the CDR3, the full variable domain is DTGVSQNPRHKITKRGQNVTFRCDPISEHNRLYWYRQTLGQGPEFLTYFQNEAQLEKSRLLSDRFSAERPKGSFSTLEIQRTEQGDSAMYLCASSQGQGQNSPLHFGNGTRLTVT.

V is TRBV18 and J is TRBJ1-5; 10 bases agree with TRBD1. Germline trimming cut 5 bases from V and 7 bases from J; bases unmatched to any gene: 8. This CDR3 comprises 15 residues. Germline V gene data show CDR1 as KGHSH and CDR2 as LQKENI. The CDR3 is CASSADRGSGQPQHF. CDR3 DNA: TGTGCCAGCTCAGCGGACAGGGGGTCAGGGCAGCCCCAGCATTTT.

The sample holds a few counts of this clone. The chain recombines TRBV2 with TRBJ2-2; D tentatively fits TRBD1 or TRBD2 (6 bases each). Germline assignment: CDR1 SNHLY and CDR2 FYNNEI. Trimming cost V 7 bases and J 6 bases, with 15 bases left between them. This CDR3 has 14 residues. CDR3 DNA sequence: TGTGCCAGCAACGGGGGCGCGAAGGCCGGGGAGCTGTTTTTT. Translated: CASNGGAKAGELFF.

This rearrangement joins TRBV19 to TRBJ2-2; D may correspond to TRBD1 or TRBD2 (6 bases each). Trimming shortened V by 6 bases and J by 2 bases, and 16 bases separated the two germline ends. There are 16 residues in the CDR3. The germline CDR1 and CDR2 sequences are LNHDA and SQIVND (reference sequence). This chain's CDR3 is CASSGPGGVNTGELFF. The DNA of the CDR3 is TGTGCCAGTAGCGGTCCCGGGGGCGTCAACACCGGGGAGCTGTTTTTT.

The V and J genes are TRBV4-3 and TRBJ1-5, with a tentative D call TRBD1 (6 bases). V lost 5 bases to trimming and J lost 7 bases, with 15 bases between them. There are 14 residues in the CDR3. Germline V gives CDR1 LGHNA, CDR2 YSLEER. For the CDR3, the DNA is TGCGCCAGCAGCGATAACAGGGTCGGGCAGCCCCAGCATTTT. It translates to CASSDNRVGQPQHF.